This TCR beta chain originates from a study of CD8 T cells in ankylosing spondylitis. V was pared by 3 bases and J by 8 bases, with 6 bases of the junction left unmatched. The CDR3 spans 12 residues. Germline assignment: CDR1 SQVTM and CDR2 ANQGSEA. A note on this clonotype: Its target is not known.

Study-wide findings and caveats: Earlier studies detected some motif variants in reactive arthritis synovial fluid and blood. Peripheral blood held disease-linked clones only at relatively low frequency, and these were CD8+.

Libraries for TCR beta were made by quantitative 5'-RACE with molecular barcodes. Using its own MiXCR run on the 5' RACE reads, TCRdb lists one record per CDR3 protein. The table lists over 150,000 distinct CDR3 sequences, around a sixth of them singletons. The TCR sequence derives from a male donor under 30 with ankylosing spondylitis or in good health (not recorded which). V and J are TRBV29-1 and TRBJ2-7; 8 nucleotides agree with TRBD1. Sequencing was carried out using blood, either unsorted or a sorted T cell fraction (not recorded which). The CDR3 DNA reads TGCAGCGTTGAGGAGGGACAGGAAAAGCAGTACTTC. Protein sequence: CSVEEGQEKQYF.